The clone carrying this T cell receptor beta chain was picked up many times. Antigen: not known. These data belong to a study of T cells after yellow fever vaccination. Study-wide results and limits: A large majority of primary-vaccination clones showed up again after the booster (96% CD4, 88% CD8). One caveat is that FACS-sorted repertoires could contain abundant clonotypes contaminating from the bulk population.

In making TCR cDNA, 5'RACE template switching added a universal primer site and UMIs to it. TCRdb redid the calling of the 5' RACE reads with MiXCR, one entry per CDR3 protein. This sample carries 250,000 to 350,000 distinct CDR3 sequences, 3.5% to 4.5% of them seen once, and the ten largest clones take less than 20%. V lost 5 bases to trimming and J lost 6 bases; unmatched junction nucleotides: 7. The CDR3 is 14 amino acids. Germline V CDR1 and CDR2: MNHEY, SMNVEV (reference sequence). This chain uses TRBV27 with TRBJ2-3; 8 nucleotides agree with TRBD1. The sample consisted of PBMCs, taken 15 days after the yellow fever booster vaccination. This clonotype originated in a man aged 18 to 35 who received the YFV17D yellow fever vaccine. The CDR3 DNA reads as TGTGCCAGCAGTCTCGGACAGGGCTGGGATACGCAGTATTTT. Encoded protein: CASSLGQGWDTQYF.